These T cell receptor beta chains were read from a single sample in a study of Tregs in tolerant kidney transplant recipients. TCRdb's copy holds only in-frame clones and misses some; the assay was immunoSEQ multiplex PCR. Of roughly 15,000 clones in the sample, about four fifths are singletons; the top ten hold 1.5% to 2%. Here the sequenced sample was Tregs from blood, taken before the transplant. These TCRs come from a human donor who received a combined kidney and bone marrow transplant. Each CDR3 is given with its conserved first and last residue. D genes are given only for firm matches. The listing skips clone size in some rows; elsewhere it reads once, few, many or a size class.

CDR3 DNA | CDR3 protein | J gene | CDR3 length | V gene | clone size | D gene
TGTGCCAGCAGCACCCAGCGACTAGCCGTTCGAGATACGCAGTATTTT | CASSTQRLAVRDTQYF | TRBJ2-3 | 16 | TRBV7-9 | . | TRBD2
TGCGCCAGCAGCACCAGACAGGGTGGGGGACTAGCGGCCGCCTACGAGCAGTACTTC | CASSTRQGGGLAAAYEQYF | TRBJ2-7 | 19 | TRBV5-1 | . | TRBD2
TGCGCCAGCAGCTTGAGGCTAGCGAACACAGATACGCAGTATTTT | CASSLRLANTDTQYF | TRBJ2-3 | 15 | TRBV5-1 | . | .
TGTGCCAGCAGTCCCGGACAGTCTTTCTACGAGCAGTACTTC | CASSPGQSFYEQYF | TRBJ2-7 | 14 | TRBV28 | . | .
TGTGCCAGCACCTTTGGGGCTGGCTATGGCTACACCTTC | CASTFGAGYGYTF | TRBJ1-2 | 13 | TRBV6-6 | once | .
TGTGCCTCCAACAGGTGGGAGGAGACTGAAGCTTTCTTT | CASNRWEETEAFF | TRBJ1-1 | 13 | TRBV30 | . | .
TGTGCCACCTCACCTCCTTGGACAGCCTCCTACGAGCAGTACTTC | CATSPPWTASYEQYF | TRBJ2-7 | 15 | TRBV19 | . | .
TGTGCCAGCCATAAGTCGCCACAGGGGTCTTCATTGAACACTGAAGCTTTCTTT | CASHKSPQGSSLNTEAFF | TRBJ1-1 | 18 | TRBV19 | . | TRBD1
TGTGCCAGCAGTTACAAAGACAGGGTCGGAGGCTACACCTTC | CASSYKDRVGGYTF | TRBJ1-2 | 14 | TRBV6-6 | once | TRBD1
TGCGCCAGCAGCCAAGTTGAAATAGCGGGAGTTTCAGATACGCAGTATTTT | CASSQVEIAGVSDTQYF | TRBJ2-3 | 17 | TRBV4-1 | . | TRBD2
TGTGCCAGCAGCTCCCGCCGGGATGAGCAGTTCTTC | CASSSRRDEQFF | TRBJ2-1 | 12 | TRBV5-6 | . | .
TGTGCCAGTAGTATTCGCTTCCTGATACTAGCCAAAAACATTCAGTACTTC | CASSIRFLILAKNIQYF | TRBJ2-4 | 17 | TRBV19 | few | .